This T cell receptor (beta chain) was recorded in a study of OX40 agonist ivuxolimab in advanced cancers. Overall study: The drug used for patients, ivuxolimab, was an agonistic anti-OX40 (CD134) antibody. Study-level points and caveats: Dose levels from 0.1 to 3.0 mg/kg saw CD4+ and CD8+ blood T cells expand clonally by week 6.

Sequencing used immunoSEQ multiplex PCR; TCRdb keeps in-frame clones, though not all of them. The sample holds just over 25,000 clones, just over 85% seen once. A word on this clone: The antigen is unknown.

Germline V CDR1 and CDR2: GTSNPN, SVGIG (reference sequence). The V gene lost 1 base and the J gene lost 1 base, with 10 bases spanning the gap. CDR3 length equals 14 residues. The chain combines TRBV30 with TRBJ1-1, with unresolved D. The receptor was derived from an adult with an advanced solid tumor such as melanoma, head and neck, liver or kidney cancer. The input for sequencing was CD4+ or CD8+ T cells sorted from blood, taken in a trial of the OX40 agonist ivuxolimab. The CDR3 protein is CAWSGLTRNTEAFF. CDR3 DNA: TGTGCCTGGAGTGGCCTCACAAGGAACACTGAAGCTTTCTTT.